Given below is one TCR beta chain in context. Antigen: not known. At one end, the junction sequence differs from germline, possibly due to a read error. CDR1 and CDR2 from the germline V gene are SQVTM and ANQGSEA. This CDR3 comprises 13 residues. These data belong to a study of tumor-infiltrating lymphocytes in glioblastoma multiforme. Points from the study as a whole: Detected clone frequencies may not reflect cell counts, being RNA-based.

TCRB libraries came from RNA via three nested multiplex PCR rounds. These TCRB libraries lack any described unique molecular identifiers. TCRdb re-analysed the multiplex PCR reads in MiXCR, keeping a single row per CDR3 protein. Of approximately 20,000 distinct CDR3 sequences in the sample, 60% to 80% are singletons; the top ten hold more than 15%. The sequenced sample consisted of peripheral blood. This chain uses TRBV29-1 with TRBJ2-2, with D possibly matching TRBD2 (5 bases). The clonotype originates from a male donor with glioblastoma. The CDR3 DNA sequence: TGCAGCGTTGACGGTACGAACACCGGGGATCTGTTTTTT. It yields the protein CSVDGTNTGDLFF.